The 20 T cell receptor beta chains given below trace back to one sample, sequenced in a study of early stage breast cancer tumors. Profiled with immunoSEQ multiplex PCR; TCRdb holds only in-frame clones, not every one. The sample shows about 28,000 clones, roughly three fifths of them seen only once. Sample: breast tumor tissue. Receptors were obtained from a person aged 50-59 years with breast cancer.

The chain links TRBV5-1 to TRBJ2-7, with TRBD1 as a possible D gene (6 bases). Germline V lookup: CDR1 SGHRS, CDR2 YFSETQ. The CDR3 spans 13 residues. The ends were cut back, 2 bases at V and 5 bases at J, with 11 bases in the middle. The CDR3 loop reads CASSFIGGDEQYF. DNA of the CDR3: TGCGCCAGCAGCTTTATTGGGGGCGACGAGCAGTACTTC.

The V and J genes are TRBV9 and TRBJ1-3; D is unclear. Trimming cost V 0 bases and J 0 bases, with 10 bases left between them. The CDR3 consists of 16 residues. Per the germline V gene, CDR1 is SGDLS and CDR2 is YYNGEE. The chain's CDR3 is CASSVGRWGSGNTIYF. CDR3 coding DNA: TGTGCCAGCAGCGTAGGACGGTGGGGCTCTGGAAACACCATATATTTT.

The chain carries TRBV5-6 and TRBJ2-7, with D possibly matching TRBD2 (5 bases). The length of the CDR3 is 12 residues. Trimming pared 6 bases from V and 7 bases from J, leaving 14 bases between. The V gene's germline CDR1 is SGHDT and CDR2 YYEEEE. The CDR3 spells CASTHTSGEQYF. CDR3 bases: TGTGCCAGCACCCACACTTCGGGGGAGCAGTACTTC. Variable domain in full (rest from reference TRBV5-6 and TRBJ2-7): DAGVTQSPTHLIKTRGQQVTLRCSPKSGHDTVSWYQQALGQGPQFIFQYYEEEERQRGNFPDRFSGHQFPNYSSELNVNALLLGDSALYLCASTHTSGEQYFGPGTRLTVT.

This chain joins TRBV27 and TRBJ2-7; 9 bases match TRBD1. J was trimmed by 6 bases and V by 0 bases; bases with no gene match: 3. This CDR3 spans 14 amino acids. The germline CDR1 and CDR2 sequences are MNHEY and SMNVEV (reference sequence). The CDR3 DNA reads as TGTGCCAGCAGTTTATCGACAGGGGGAGTCGAGCAGTACTTC. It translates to CASSLSTGGVEQYF.

The CDR3 DNA reads as TGTGCCAGTAGTTCCCTAAGGACAGGTACTCATGAAAAACTGTTTTTT. Protein: CASSSLRTGTHEKLFF. The chain has TRBV19 and TRBJ1-4; TRBD1 matches 7 bases. This CDR3 has 16 amino acids. V lost 5 bases to trimming and J lost 6 bases; unmatched junction nucleotides: 12. CDR1 and CDR2 from the germline V gene are LNHDA and SQIVND (reference sequence).

The CDR3: CASSQDEQRDVKLFF. CDR3 DNA sequence: TGTGCCAGCAGCCAAGATGAACAACGAGATGTAAAACTGTTTTTT. The rearrangement uses TRBV4-2 and TRBJ1-4; D uncertain. CDR3 length: 15 amino acids. The germline V gene encodes CDR1 LGHNA and CDR2 YNFKEQ. The V end lost 0 bases, the J end lost 10 bases, and 15 bases lay between the germline ends.

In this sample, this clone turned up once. The CDR3 nucleotides are TGTGCCTGCCCTCCCCTACAGGGGGTGGCCGGGGAGCTGTTTTTT. Amino acids: CACPPLQGVAGELFF. This rearrangement joins TRBV30 to TRBJ2-2; 8 bases are a match to TRBD1. The J segment lost 6 bases and the V segment lost 6 bases, leaving 12 bases of the junction unmatched. Germline V lookup: CDR1 GTSNPN, CDR2 SVGIG (reference sequence). This CDR3 is built from 15 residues.

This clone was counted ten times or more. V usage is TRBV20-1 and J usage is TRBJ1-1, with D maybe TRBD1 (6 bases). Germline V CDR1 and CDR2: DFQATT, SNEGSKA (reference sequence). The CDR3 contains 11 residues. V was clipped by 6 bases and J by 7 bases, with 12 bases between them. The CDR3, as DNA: TGCAGTGCCGGGGGCCGCAATGAAGCTTTCTTT. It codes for CSAGGRNEAFF.

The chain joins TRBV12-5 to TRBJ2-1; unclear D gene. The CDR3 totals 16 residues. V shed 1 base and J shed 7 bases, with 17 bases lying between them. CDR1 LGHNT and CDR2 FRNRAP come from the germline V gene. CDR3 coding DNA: TGTGCTAGTGGTTTGGAGAGGACGGCCTTGGGAAATGAGCAGTTCTTC. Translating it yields CASGLERTALGNEQFF.

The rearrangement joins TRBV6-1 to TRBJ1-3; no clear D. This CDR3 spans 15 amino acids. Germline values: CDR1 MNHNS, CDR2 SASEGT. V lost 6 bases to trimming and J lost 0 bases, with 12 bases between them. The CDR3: CASRSDRYSGNTIYF. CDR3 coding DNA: TGTGCCAGCAGGAGCGACCGCTACTCTGGAAACACCATATATTTT.

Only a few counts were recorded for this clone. DNA of the CDR3: TGCGCCAGCAGCCCAATGTCCCCTCTGGCGGGAGGGCCGGGTGAGCAGTACTTC. Protein sequence: CASSPMSPLAGGPGEQYF. The V gene is TRBV5-1, the J gene TRBJ2-7; TRBD2 agrees at 9 bases. The germline V gene has CDR1 SGHRS and CDR2 YFSETQ. J was trimmed by 7 bases and V by 4 bases; bases with no gene match: 21. The CDR3 has 18 amino acids.

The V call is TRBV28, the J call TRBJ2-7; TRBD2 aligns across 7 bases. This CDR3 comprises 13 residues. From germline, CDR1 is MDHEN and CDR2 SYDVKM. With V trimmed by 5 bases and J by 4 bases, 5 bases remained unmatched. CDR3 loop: CASSPYSGYEQYF. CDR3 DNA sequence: TGTGCCAGCAGTCCCTATAGCGGGTACGAGCAGTACTTC. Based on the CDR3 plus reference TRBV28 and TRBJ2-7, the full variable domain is DVKVTQSSRYLVKRTGEKVFLECVQDMDHENMFWYRQDPGLGLRLIYFSYDVKMKEKGDIPEGYSVSREKKERFSLILESASTNQTSMYLCASSPYSGYEQYFGPGTRLTVT.

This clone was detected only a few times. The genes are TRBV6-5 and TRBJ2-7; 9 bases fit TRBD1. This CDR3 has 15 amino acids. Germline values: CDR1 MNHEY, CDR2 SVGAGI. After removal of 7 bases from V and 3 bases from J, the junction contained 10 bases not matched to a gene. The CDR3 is CASTRKPGQGYEQYF. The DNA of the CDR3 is TGTGCCAGCACCCGTAAACCGGGACAGGGCTACGAGCAGTACTTC.

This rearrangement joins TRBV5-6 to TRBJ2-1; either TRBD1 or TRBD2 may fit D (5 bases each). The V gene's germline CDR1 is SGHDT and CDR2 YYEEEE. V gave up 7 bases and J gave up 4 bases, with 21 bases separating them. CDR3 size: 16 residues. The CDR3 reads CASQLGGTGGYNEQFF. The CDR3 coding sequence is TGTGCCAGCCAACTTGGGGGTACTGGCGGGTACAATGAGCAGTTCTTC.

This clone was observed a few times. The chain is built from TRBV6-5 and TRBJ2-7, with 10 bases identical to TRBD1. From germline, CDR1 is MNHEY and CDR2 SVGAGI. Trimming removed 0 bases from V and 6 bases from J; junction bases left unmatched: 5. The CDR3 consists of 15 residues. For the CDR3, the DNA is TGTGCCAGCAGTTACTCCCCGGACAGGGGGGCCGAGCAGTACTTC. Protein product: CASSYSPDRGAEQYF.

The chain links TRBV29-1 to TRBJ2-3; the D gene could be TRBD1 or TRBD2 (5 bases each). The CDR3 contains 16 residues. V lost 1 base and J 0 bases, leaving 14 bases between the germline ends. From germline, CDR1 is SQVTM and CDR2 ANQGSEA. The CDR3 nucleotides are TGCAGCGTTGAAGTAGTTGGGGGTCCCAGCACAGATACGCAGTATTTT. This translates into CSVEVVGGPSTDTQYF.

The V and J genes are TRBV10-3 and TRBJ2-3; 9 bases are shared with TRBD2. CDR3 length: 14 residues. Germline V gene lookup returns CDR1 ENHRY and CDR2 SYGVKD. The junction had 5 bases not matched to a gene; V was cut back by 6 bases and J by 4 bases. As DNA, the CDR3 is TGTGCCATCAGGTTAGCGGGAGAGGCAGATACGCAGTATTTT. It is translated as CAIRLAGEADTQYF.

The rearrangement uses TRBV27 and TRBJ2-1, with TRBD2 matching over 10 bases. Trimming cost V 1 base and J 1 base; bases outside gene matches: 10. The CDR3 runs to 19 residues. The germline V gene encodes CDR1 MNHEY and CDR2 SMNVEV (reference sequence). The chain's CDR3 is CASSLWSLAGARSYNEQFF. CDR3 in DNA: TGTGCCAGCAGTTTATGGTCGCTAGCGGGAGCGAGGTCCTACAATGAGCAGTTCTTC.

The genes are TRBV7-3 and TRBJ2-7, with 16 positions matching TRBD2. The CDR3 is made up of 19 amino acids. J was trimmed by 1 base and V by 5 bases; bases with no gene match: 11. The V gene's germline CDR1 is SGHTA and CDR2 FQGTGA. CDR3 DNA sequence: TGTGCCAGCAGCCCCGGGACTAGCGGGAGGGCCCCCGGATCCTACGAGCAGTACTTC. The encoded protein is CASSPGTSGRAPGSYEQYF.

The CDR3 DNA reads as TGTGCCAGCAGTGAAGCGCGGGGGTCTTTAGGGGAGACCCAGTACTTC. Translating gives CASSEARGSLGETQYF. This sequence joins TRBV2 and TRBJ2-5, with TRBD2 matching 7 bases. Germline CDR1 reads SNHLY; CDR2 reads FYNNEI. V trimming: 0 bases; J trimming: 5 bases; junction bases outside the gene matches: 9. This CDR3 comprises 16 residues.